Included here is one TCR beta chain sequence, with context. Its cognate antigen is unknown. The data were taken from a study of long-term antiretroviral therapy in people with HIV. Study observations and caveats: Clones with expansion before ART led the repertoire at all time points. Diversity rose after ART but stayed below transplant donor controls.

Germline V gives CDR1 SGHVS, CDR2 FQNEAQ. V gave up 5 bases and J gave up 6 bases, with 17 bases separating them. CDR3 length equals 14 residues. The authors ran the immunoSEQ assay, v3.0, at survey level. Sequencing aimed to cover about 40,000-55,000 T-cell genomes per sample. Repertoires were generated with immunoSEQ multiplex PCR, while TCRdb's copy carries only in-frame clones and drops some. Of roughly 11,000 clones in the sample, about 68% were seen once. Every specimen held between roughly 0.85-11 million cryopreserved PBMC. These were thawed and washed before DNA extraction. The chain couples TRBV7-8 to TRBJ2-7; D assignment may be TRBD1 or TRBD2 (5 bases each). This receptor was taken from a man in his forties with HIV. The specimen comprised unsorted PBMCs, sampled 3.1 years before starting antiretroviral therapy. The CDR3 nucleotides are TGTGCCAGCAGCGCAGCCCAGGGAGTCAGCGAGCAGTACTTC. This translates into CASSAAQGVSEQYF.